The 28 T cell receptor beta chains presented below share a single source sample, sequenced in a study of T cell repertoires in cytomegalovirus infection (dated by TCRdb to about 2019). Antigens for these TCRs are unknown. Reads for this sample came from an Illumina HiSeq 1500. TCRdb itself trimmed the public reads at Q25 with fastp, ran MiXCR and retained productive beta chains. For every CDR3 protein sequence, its rows merge into one entry that carries the most common genes and DNA. In all, the sample holds approximately 730,000 distinct CDR3 sequences, and almost 30% of those were seen once. The ten largest make up about an eighth of the sample. The treatment or condition tag for this specimen amounts to: in vitro stimulation with specific CMV peptide epitopes to enrich CMV-specific T cells. This specimen consisted of cultured CD8+ T cells from PBMCs, obtained from culture after CMV antigen stimulation. These receptors all stem from a human donor in good health (CMV status not recorded). Some clones in this sample may be carry-over from other donors' samples.

This clonotype was picked up a small number of times. The chain recombines TRBV6-2 or TRBV6-3 with TRBJ2-3, with a possible D match to TRBD2 (7 bases). Trimming took 0 bases from V and 3 from J, leaving 19 bases between them. From germline, CDR1 is MNHEY and CDR2 SVGEGT. The CDR3 is made up of 18 amino acids. The CDR3 DNA reads as TGTGCCAGCAGTTACTCGACCGAGGGGGGGGGCGCGACAGATACGCAGTATTTT. Translation gives CASSYSTEGGGATDTQYF.

This clonotype was counted many times. This chain joins TRBV20-1 and TRBJ2-1; D may be TRBD1 (6 bases). Germline lookup yields CDR1 DFQATT and CDR2 SNEGSKA (reference sequence). The CDR3 extends over 16 amino acids. The germline V and J ends were trimmed by 7 bases and 0 bases, with 19 bases remaining between them. CDR3 sequence: CSVKPKTGSSYNEQFF. CDR3 DNA sequence: TGCAGTGTTAAGCCTAAAACAGGGAGCTCCTACAATGAGCAGTTCTTC.

On this clonotype itself: A junction end diverges from the germline sequence, so it may reflect a read error. The genes are TRBV6-1 and TRBJ1-2; the D is unclear. The germline V gene encodes CDR1 MNHNS and CDR2 SASEGT. There are 15 residues in the CDR3. The CDR3 DNA is TGTGCCAGCAGTGGATACAACCCCTATGGCTATGACTACACCTTC. This translates into CASSGYNPYGYDYTF.

The chain carries TRBV27 and TRBJ2-1, with D uncertain. Germline values: CDR1 MNHEY, CDR2 SMNVEV (reference sequence). CDR3 length: 16 amino acids. Trimming left V 0 bases short and J 0 bases short, with 9 bases between. The CDR3 is CASSLSVSSSYNEQFF. CDR3 nucleotide sequence: TGTGCCAGCAGTTTATCGGTGAGTAGCTCCTACAATGAGCAGTTCTTC.

V usage is TRBV20-1 and J usage is TRBJ1-1; the D gene is possibly TRBD1 (5 bases). The V and J ends lost 0 bases and 0 bases respectively, with 11 bases between them. This CDR3 is built from 15 residues. From germline, CDR1 is DFQATT and CDR2 SNEGSKA (reference sequence). CDR3 coding DNA: TGCAGTGCTAGAGATAGAACAGGCATGAACACTGAAGCTTTCTTT. Translation: CSARDRTGMNTEAFF.

This clonotype appeared a few times. The V gene is TRBV19, the J gene TRBJ1-5; D perhaps matches TRBD1 (5 bases). V shed 5 bases and J shed 3 bases, with 14 bases lying between them. CDR1 is LNHDA and CDR2 is SQIVND in the germline V gene (reference sequence). The CDR3 covers 15 residues. CDR3 residues: CASSYMDTINQPQHF. The CDR3 DNA sequence: TGTGCCAGTAGTTACATGGACACAATCAATCAGCCCCAGCATTTT. Full variable domain (remainder filled in from reference TRBV19 and TRBJ1-5): DGGITQSPKYLFRKEGQNVTLSCEQNLNHDAMYWYRQDPGQGLRLIYYSQIVNDFQKGDIAEGYSVSREKKESFPLTVTSAQKNPTAFYLCASSYMDTINQPQHFGDGTRLSIL.

This clonotype was found a few times. The chain links TRBV7-9 to TRBJ2-1; D unclear. The CDR3 covers 13 residues. Germline assignment: CDR1 SEHNR and CDR2 FQNEAQ (reference sequence). Trimming pared 6 bases from V and 4 bases from J, leaving 10 bases between. The CDR3 is CASSPPRYNEQFF. The CDR3 DNA reads as TGTGCCAGCAGTCCCCCGCGGTACAATGAGCAGTTCTTC.

This clonotype appeared many times. Written as DNA, the CDR3 is TGTGCCAGCAGTCTTAGTTCCCTAGCGGGGGGCCGGGGGACCTACAATGAGCAGTTCTTC. Its translation: CASSLSSLAGGRGTYNEQFF. V gene TRBV7-9 combines with J gene TRBJ2-1; 11 bases match TRBD2. Germline trimming cut 6 bases from V and 2 bases from J; bases unmatched to any gene: 18. The germline V gene encodes CDR1 SEHNR and CDR2 FQNEAQ (reference sequence). The CDR3 sequence is 20 residues long.

The table lists this clonotype with a few counts. The V call is TRBV2, the J call TRBJ2-3; no clear D. The CDR3 loop spans 14 amino acids. CDR1 and CDR2 from the germline V gene are SNHLY and FYNNEI. V shed 3 bases and J shed 5 bases, with 12 bases lying between them. The CDR3 nucleotides read TGTGCCAGCAGTGAGGCAAAAGTACAAGATACGCAGTATTTT. Protein product: CASSEAKVQDTQYF.

The sample holds many counts of this clonotype. V and J are TRBV7-9 and TRBJ1-1; D remains ambiguous. The CDR3 sequence is 10 residues long. Looked up from germline, CDR1 is SEHNR and CDR2 is FQNEAQ (reference sequence). V dropped 5 bases and J dropped 8 bases, with 6 bases sitting between them. The CDR3, as DNA: TGTGCCAGCAGCCCTCCAGAAGCTTTCTTT. Its translation: CASSPPEAFF.

This clonotype was counted at least ten times. The chain links TRBV7-9 to TRBJ1-1; D call uncertain. Germline V lookup: CDR1 SEHNR, CDR2 FQNEAQ (reference sequence). V was clipped by 3 bases and J by 6 bases, with 5 bases between them. This CDR3 region has 11 residues. CDR3 DNA: TGTGCCAGCAGCTTCGGATCTGAAGCTTTCTTT. This gives the protein CASSFGSEAFF. Using reference TRBV7-9 and TRBJ1-1 for the parts outside the CDR3, the full variable domain is DTGVSQNPRHKITKRGQNVTFRCDPISEHNRLYWYRQTLGQGPEFLTYFQNEAQLEKSRLLSDRFSAERPKGSFSTLEIQRTEQGDSAMYLCASSFGSEAFFGQGTRLTVV.

The CDR3 region is CASSYLGGLEETQYF. The CDR3 region has the DNA TGTGCCAGCAGTTACCTGGGGGGCCTCGAGGAGACCCAGTACTTC. V gene TRBV6-5 combines with J gene TRBJ2-5; possibly TRBD1 or TRBD2 for D (6 bases each). The CDR3 covers 15 residues. V was clipped by 2 bases and J by 5 bases, with 15 bases between them. Germline V CDR1 and CDR2: MNHEY, SVGAGI.

This chain joins TRBV4-2 and TRBJ2-1; TRBD2 matches 11 bases. The CDR3 consists of 16 residues. The junction had 7 bases not matched to a gene; V was cut back by 7 bases and J by 2 bases. The germline gives CDR1 LGHNA, CDR2 YNFKEQ. The CDR3 spells CASTPTSGGAYNEQFF. CDR3 DNA: TGTGCCAGCACCCCTACTAGCGGGGGCGCCTACAATGAGCAGTTCTTC.

This clonotype was picked up a small number of times. The rearrangement joins TRBV7-6 to TRBJ2-5; the D gene is possibly TRBD2 (6 bases). Trimming left V 6 bases short and J 3 bases short, with 14 bases between. There are 14 residues in the CDR3. Germline lookup yields CDR1 SGHVS and CDR2 FNYEAQ. CDR3: CASRSWEAKETQYF. For the CDR3, the DNA is TGTGCCAGCAGGTCGTGGGAGGCGAAAGAGACCCAGTACTTC.

This rearrangement joins TRBV19 to TRBJ1-2; 10 bases are a match to TRBD1. The germline V gene has CDR1 LNHDA and CDR2 SQIVND (reference sequence). V gave up 4 bases and J gave up 4 bases; unmatched junction bases: 9. The CDR3 runs to 16 residues. CDR3 sequence reads: CASSRIRDRGGYGYTF. The DNA of the CDR3 is TGTGCCAGTAGTAGGATCCGGGACAGGGGTGGCTATGGCTACACCTTC.

The rearrangement uses TRBV5-1 and TRBJ1-1; 8 bases map to TRBD1. The germline V gene has CDR1 SGHRS and CDR2 YFSETQ. Trimming removed 6 bases from V and 3 bases from J; junction bases left unmatched: 7. This CDR3 has 14 residues. In nucleotides, the CDR3 is TGCGCCAGCACCAGGACAGGGACTCACACTGAAGCTTTCTTT. The encoded protein is CASTRTGTHTEAFF. Supplemented by reference TRBV5-1 and TRBJ1-1, the full variable domain reads KAGVTQTPRYLIKTRGQQVTLSCSPISGHRSVSWYQQTPGQGLQFLFEYFSETQRNKGNFPGRFSGRQFSNSRSEMNVSTLELGDSALYLCASTRTGTHTEAFFGQGTRLTVV.

This clonotype was found a few times. The chain is built from TRBV19 and TRBJ1-2; possible D gene TRBD1, 6 bases. There are 15 residues in the CDR3. Germline lookup yields CDR1 LNHDA and CDR2 SQIVND (reference sequence). Trimming stripped 0 bases from V and 4 bases from J, with 12 bases between. In nucleotides, the CDR3 is TGTGCCAGTAGTATAGAGGCAGGGGACGTCTATGGCTACACCTTC. Amino acids: CASSIEAGDVYGYTF.

This clonotype occurred a few times. The chain has TRBV2 and TRBJ2-1; 10 positions match TRBD2. The V gene's germline CDR1 is SNHLY and CDR2 FYNNEI. The CDR3 spans 15 residues. The junction had 5 bases not matched to a gene; V was cut back by 1 base and J by 8 bases. The CDR3 loop reads CASSEGGLAGDEQFF. Here the CDR3 DNA reads TGTGCCAGCAGTGAAGGTGGGCTAGCGGGGGATGAGCAGTTCTTC.

The gene calls are TRBV12-3 or TRBV12-4 and TRBJ2-7, with D possibly matching TRBD2 (6 bases). The CDR3 contains 14 residues. The V end lost 6 bases, the J end lost 3 bases, and 15 bases lay between the germline ends. The CDR3 reads CASSRLEGLYEQYF. In nucleotides, the CDR3 is TGTGCCAGCAGCCGCCTGGAGGGTCTCTACGAGCAGTACTTC.

V is TRBV7-6 and J is TRBJ2-1; 11 bases are shared with TRBD2. J gave up 6 bases and V 5 bases, and 6 bases lay outside the gene matches. The CDR3 consists of 15 residues. Germline V gives CDR1 SGHVS, CDR2 FNYEAQ. CDR3 in DNA: TGTGCCAGCAGCCTTAGCGGGGGGGCCTGCAATGAGCAGTTCTTC. This encodes CASSLSGGACNEQFF.

This clonotype was detected a few times. The chain uses TRBV12-5 and TRBJ2-5, with 8 bases that match TRBD1. V gave up 8 bases and J gave up 5 bases; unmatched junction bases: 16. The germline V gene encodes CDR1 LGHNT and CDR2 FRNRAP. This CDR3 region has 16 residues. The CDR3 DNA is TGTGCTAGTATCGGCGGGACAGGCCTAGAAGGGGAGACCCAGTACTTC. It specifies CASIGGTGLEGETQYF. Complete variable domain (other parts from reference TRBV12-5 and TRBJ2-5): DARVTQTPRHKVTEMGQEVTMRCQPILGHNTVFWYRQTMMQGLELLAYFRNRAPLDDSGMPKDRFSAEMPDATLATLKIQPSEPRDSAVYFCASIGGTGLEGETQYFGPGTRLLVL.

The chain has TRBV6-1 and TRBJ1-2; D is unclear. Per the germline V gene, CDR1 is MNHNS and CDR2 is SASEGT. The CDR3 contains 14 residues. V lost 5 bases to trimming and J lost 8 bases, with 18 bases between them. CDR3: CASSPTTPTIGYTF. In DNA, the CDR3 is TGTGCCAGCAGTCCAACAACACCGACTATAGGCTACACCTTC.

This clonotype has more than one count but fewer than ten. The V gene is TRBV4-1, the J gene TRBJ1-2; no firm D call. V was cut by 0 bases and J by 5 bases, with 7 bases left in between. This CDR3 is 13 amino acids long. Per the germline V gene, CDR1 is MGHRA and CDR2 is YSYEKL. CDR3 DNA sequence: TGCGCCAGCAGCCAAGAGACGGGTTATGGCTACACCTTC. It translates to CASSQETGYGYTF.

This clonotype was detected ten times or more. J is TRBJ2-7 and V is TRBV7-2; D may match TRBD1 or TRBD2 (5 bases each). Per the germline V gene, CDR1 is SGHTA and CDR2 is FQGNSA. Trimming cost V 3 bases and J 4 bases, with 16 bases left between them. This CDR3 contains 15 residues. CDR3 nucleotides: TGTGCCAGCAGCTTGCCCCCGGGACGGCTGTACGAGCAGTACTTC. Translation: CASSLPPGRLYEQYF.

This chain uses TRBV12-3 or TRBV12-4 with TRBJ2-1; no reliable D call. V gave up 8 bases and J gave up 8 bases, with 16 bases separating them. The CDR3 length is 13 residues. CDR3: CASFRYPRDEQFF. The CDR3 region has the DNA TGTGCCAGCTTTCGGTACCCTCGCGATGAGCAGTTCTTC.

This rearrangement joins TRBV6-2 or TRBV6-3 to TRBJ2-1; 9 nucleotides agree with TRBD1. This CDR3 region has 13 residues. The J segment lost 5 bases and the V segment lost 6 bases, leaving 2 bases of the junction unmatched. The germline CDR1 and CDR2 sequences are MNHEY and SVGEGT. CDR3 sequence: CASRWTGDNEQFF. The CDR3 DNA reads as TGTGCCAGCAGGTGGACAGGGGACAATGAGCAGTTCTTC.

This clonotype was detected ten times or more. V gene TRBV6-1 combines with J gene TRBJ2-2, with D unclear. The CDR3 is 12 amino acids. CDR1 and CDR2 (germline): MNHNS, SASEGT. The V gene lost 3 bases and the J gene lost 1 base, with 0 bases spanning the gap. The DNA of the CDR3 is TGTGCCAGCAGTGAGAACACCGGGGAGCTGTTTTTT. This gives the protein CASSENTGELFF.

This clonotype occurred many times. The chain links TRBV7-6 to TRBJ1-1; D gene ambiguous. Trimming removed 0 bases from V and 1 base from J, with 12 bases in between. Germline lookup yields CDR1 SGHVS and CDR2 FNYEAQ. The CDR3 sequence is 16 residues long. DNA of the CDR3: TGTGCCAGCAGCTTAGCGGGGTCAGCGAGGAACACTGAAGCTTTCTTT. Protein sequence: CASSLAGSARNTEAFF.